The clone carrying this T cell receptor beta chain was seen more than once but under ten times. The CDR3 is 14 residues long. CDR1 and CDR2 from the germline V gene are SGHDN and FVKESK. Trimming took 0 bases from V and 6 from J, leaving 8 bases between them. The data belong to a study of blood T cell repertoires in COVID-19. As for the study in general: The analysed material was cDNA or gDNA that came from T cells, B-cell-depleted T cells, or PBMCs.

Authors' analysis steps: Cell counts per sample came from amplifying reference gene primers. Profiled with immunoSEQ multiplex PCR; TCRdb holds only in-frame clones, not every one. That table is the source of V, J and clone size, and D and trimming were worked out from the DNA. The sample shows roughly 190,000 clones, about 83% of them seen only once. Material for sequencing was peripheral blood. V is TRBV14 and J is TRBJ2-2, with D perhaps TRBD1 (6 bases). The receptor's source is a woman in her 70s with active or convalescent COVID-19. The CDR3 sequence is CASSQEWGPGELFF. CDR3 DNA sequence: TGTGCCAGCAGCCAAGAGTGGGGGCCCGGGGAGCTGTTTTTT.